One TCR beta chain is described in this entry. This CDR3 spans 15 amino acids. Germline-derived CDR1 and CDR2 are MNHEY and SMNVEV (reference sequence). V was clipped by 6 bases and J by 5 bases, with 14 bases between them. The data are from a study of blood T cell repertoires in COVID-19. Profiling relied on immunoSEQ multiplex PCR, and the TCRdb table lists in-frame clones only, not all of them. The table has fewer than 150,000 clones, around 90% seen once. J is TRBJ1-6 and V is TRBV27, with D perhaps TRBD1 (5 bases). The sequenced material came from peripheral blood. The receptor was derived from a woman in her fifties or sixties with COVID-19, enrolled during active disease. The CDR3 region is CASRGKGLNNSPLHF. The CDR3 region has the DNA TGTGCCAGCAGAGGAAAGGGGCTGAATAATTCACCCCTCCACTTT.